Listed here is a single T cell receptor (beta chain). This entry comes from a study of technical replicates of blood from a few donors. Sequenced by immunoSEQ multiplex PCR; TCRdb stores in-frame clones only, minus some. Among around 67,000 clones, about 95% were seen once, and the ten largest hold about 0.22%. Germline-derived CDR1 and CDR2 are MDHEN and SYDVKM. The CDR3 runs 15 residues. V was clipped by 8 bases and J by 7 bases; unmatched bases: 10. The chain joins TRBV28 to TRBJ1-5; 11 bases agree with TRBD1. The source of this sequence is a human donor in good health. The material sequenced was T cells isolated from PBMCs. CDR3 bases: TGTGCCAGCCGGACAGGGGGCGCGGGCGACCAGCCCCAGCATTTT. Its translation is CASRTGGAGDQPQHF.